This TCR beta chain is drawn from a study of blood T cell repertoires in COVID-19. Background on the study: The United States, Italy and Spain supplied acute and convalescent COVID-19 samples. T cells, B-cell-depleted T cells, or PBMCs provided the cDNA or gDNA that served as material.

The assay was immunoSEQ multiplex PCR, and TCRdb's table has in-frame clones only and misses some. The table lists approximately 170,000 clones, roughly 70% of them singletons, with about 3% in the top ten. The sample taken for sequencing was peripheral blood. The sequence was obtained from a woman aged 80 or over with acute or convalescent COVID-19.

The CDR3 spells CASSLKNSYYEQYF. The CDR3 DNA sequence: TGTGCCAGCAGCTTGAAAAACAGTTATTACGAGCAGTACTTC. J is TRBJ2-7 and V is TRBV5-6; no firm D call. V gave up 1 base and J gave up 4 bases, with 12 bases separating them. The CDR3 sequence is 14 residues long. Germline V gene data show CDR1 as SGHDT and CDR2 as YYEEEE. Filled out from reference TRBV5-6 and TRBJ2-7, the complete variable domain reads DAGVTQSPTHLIKTRGQQVTLRCSPKSGHDTVSWYQQALGQGPQFIFQYYEEEERQRGNFPDRFSGHQFPNYSSELNVNALLLGDSALYLCASSLKNSYYEQYFGPGTRLTVT.